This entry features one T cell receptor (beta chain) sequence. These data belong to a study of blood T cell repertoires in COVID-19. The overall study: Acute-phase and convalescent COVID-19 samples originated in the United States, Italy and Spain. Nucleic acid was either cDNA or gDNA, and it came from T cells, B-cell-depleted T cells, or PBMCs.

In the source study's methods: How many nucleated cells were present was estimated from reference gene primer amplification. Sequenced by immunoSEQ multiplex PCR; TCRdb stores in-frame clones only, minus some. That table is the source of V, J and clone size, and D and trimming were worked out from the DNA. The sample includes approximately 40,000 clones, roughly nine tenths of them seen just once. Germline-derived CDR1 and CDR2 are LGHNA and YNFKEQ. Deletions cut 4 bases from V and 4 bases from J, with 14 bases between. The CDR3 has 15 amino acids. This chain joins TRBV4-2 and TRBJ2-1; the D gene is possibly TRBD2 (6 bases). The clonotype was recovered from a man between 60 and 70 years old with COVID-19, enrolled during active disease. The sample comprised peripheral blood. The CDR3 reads CASSPEGGAYNEQFF. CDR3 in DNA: TGTGCCAGCAGCCCCGAGGGCGGGGCATACAATGAGCAGTTCTTC.